Each of the 3 T cell receptor beta chains below was sequenced from the same sample in a study of blood T cell repertoires in COVID-19 (dated by TCRdb to the early 2020s). The protocol used for the library was the immunoSEQ multiplex PCR assay. TCRdb retrieved this table from immuneACCESS and kept in-frame rearrangements only. Not all clones are present; in checked studies, unresolved V genes account for under half, and no reason is known for the remainder. The sample profile shows 150,000 or so clones; more than 80% of them were found once. Under 2% of the sample goes to the ten largest clones. The sequenced material came from peripheral blood. Source of these receptors: a woman aged 55-69 years with COVID-19, enrolled during active disease.

The chain combines TRBV6-2 or TRBV6-3 with TRBJ1-3; D is undetermined. Germline lookup yields CDR1 MNHEY and CDR2 SVGEGT. The CDR3 loop spans 17 amino acids. Trimming took off 2 bases at V and 0 bases at J, with 14 bases between the two ends. CDR3 in DNA: TGTGCCAGCAGTTACGCCGGCAGAGCGAGCTCTGGAAACACCATATATTTT. Encoded protein: CASSYAGRASSGNTIYF.

This sequence joins TRBV19 and TRBJ2-5, with TRBD2 matching over 7 bases. The junction had 2 bases not matched to a gene; V was cut back by 5 bases and J by 2 bases. From germline, CDR1 is LNHDA and CDR2 SQIVND (reference sequence). CDR3 size: 13 residues. The CDR3: CASSDSGQETQYF. The CDR3 DNA is TGTGCCAGTAGTGATAGCGGGCAAGAGACCCAGTACTTC.

This rearrangement joins TRBV15 to TRBJ1-2; D is perhaps TRBD1 (5 bases). This CDR3 is built from 15 residues. Between the trimmed V and J ends, which lost 2 bases and 3 bases, there was a span of 13 bases. Germline-derived CDR1 and CDR2 are LNHNV and YYDKDF (reference sequence). DNA for the CDR3: TGTGCCACCAGCAGATGGCGGGGCTTGGACTATGGCTACACCTTC. This gives the protein CATSRWRGLDYGYTF.